These T cell receptor beta chains were read from a single sample in a study of T-cell memory formation after mild COVID-19. TCRdb passed the 5' RACE reads through MiXCR, listing each CDR3 protein once. Of fewer than 650,000 distinct CDR3 sequences listed, 15% to 20% are singletons. The source material was PBMCs or a T cell subset sorted from them (not recorded which). These receptors all come from an adult woman who had mild COVID-19 (a few samples of this study predate the infection). Cell type and time point are not known. CDR3s include the opening cysteine and the closing phenylalanine or tryptophan. Fields, in order: CDR3 DNA, CDR3 protein, clone size, D gene, J gene, V gene. D genes are given only for firm matches. Clone size, where shown, is once, few, many, or a class for clones that have expanded.

TGTGCCAGCAGTTCCACCTCTATAAACAATGAGCAGTTCTTC	CASSSTSINNEQFF	.	.	TRBJ2-1	TRBV12-3/TRBV12-4
TGTGCCTGGAGTGTACTAGGGGTATACAATGAAGCTTTCTTT	CAWSVLGVYNEAFF	.	.	TRBJ1-1	TRBV30
TGTGCCAGCAGCTTACAGGGGACGGACACCGGGGAGCTGTTTTTT	CASSLQGTDTGELFF	few	.	TRBJ2-2	TRBV7-9
TGTGCCAGCAGAGGGACAGGGTACGGCGAGCAGTACTTC	CASRGTGYGEQYF	.	TRBD1	TRBJ2-7	TRBV6-2/TRBV6-3
TGTGCCACCAGCAGAGATTTCCCGGGACAGAACTTGGATGGGCCCCAGCATTTT	CATSRDFPGQNLDGPQHF	many	TRBD1	TRBJ1-5	TRBV15
TGTGCCAGCAGCTTTCCGGGACAGGGCTCCTACGAGCAGTACTTC	CASSFPGQGSYEQYF	many	TRBD1	TRBJ2-7	TRBV5-5
TGCAGCGCCACCACAGGGAGTGGAACTAATGAAAAACTGTTTTTT	CSATTGSGTNEKLFF	few	.	TRBJ1-4	TRBV29-1
TGTGCCAGCAGTCTTCAACCGGGACCTATTCCCTACGAGCAGTACTTC	CASSLQPGPIPYEQYF	.	.	TRBJ2-7	TRBV27
TGTGCCAGCAGCGCCCGGGAGGGGGCCTACGAGCAGTACTTC	CASSAREGAYEQYF	few	TRBD2	TRBJ2-7	TRBV7-9
TGTGCCAGCAGCTTAGCAGGCGACAGGGTCCACGAGCAGTACTTC	CASSLAGDRVHEQYF	few	TRBD1	TRBJ2-7	TRBV7-9
TGTGCCAGCAGTGGATTGGGGCAGTTCTCCTACGAGCAGTACTTC	CASSGLGQFSYEQYF	few	.	TRBJ2-7	TRBV25-1
TGTGCCTGCCAAACAGGGGGCAAGGAGACCCAGTACTTC	CACQTGGKETQYF	.	TRBD1	TRBJ2-5	TRBV30
TGTGCCAGCAGCCAAGATCTCGGCCTAGCGGACGAGCAGTACTTC	CASSQDLGLADEQYF	few	TRBD2	TRBJ2-7	TRBV4-2
TGTGCCAGCAGCCCCCGTTCGGCTGCCAAAAACATTCAGTACTTC	CASSPRSAAKNIQYF	many	.	TRBJ2-4	TRBV12-3/TRBV12-4
TGCGCCAGCAGCCCCCGCGGGGAGGGACAGGGTGCGGCTTCCTATAGCAATCAGCCCCAGCATTTT	CASSPRGEGQGAASYSNQPQHF	.	TRBD1	TRBJ1-5	TRBV5-1